This TCR beta chain emerged from a study of shared clonotypes between healthy human individuals. Germline loops: CDR1 SNHLY, CDR2 FYNNEI. There are 15 residues in the CDR3. Trimming removed 6 bases at V and 1 base at J, with 16 bases between. The protocol was immunoSEQ multiplex PCR, while the TCRdb copy is restricted to in-frame clones and leaves out a portion. The repertoire has just over 2,000,000 clones, 95% of them found once; the top ten carry 0.13%. The sequencing sample was made of naive CD4+ T cells sorted from blood. This sample's subset: CD45RA+ positively selected. V and J are TRBV2 and TRBJ2-7; D call uncertain. The TCR originated in a man aged 18 to 30 in good health. CDR3 nucleotide sequence: TGTGCCAGCAGGGGCATGCAGGACCGATCCTACGAGCAGTACTTC. Translation: CASRGMQDRSYEQYF. The full variable domain, in which reference TRBV2 and TRBJ2-7 provide the parts outside the CDR3, is EPEVTQTPSHQVTQMGQEVILRCVPISNHLYFYWYRQILGQKVEFLVSFYNNEISEKSEIFDDQFSVERPDGSNFTLKIRSTKLEDSAMYFCASRGMQDRSYEQYFGPGTRLTVT.